The sequence of this TCR beta chain was determined in a study of molecular identifiers for immune sequencing clone quantification. Study-wide background: Five aliquots were made in replicates from the RNA of approximately 22,000 or 94,000 naive CD8 cells, and four were sequenced.

Study-level findings and limits: With a barcode shared among identical TCR molecules, highly expanded clone sizes could be underestimated. Single-cell amounts of spiked Jurkat TCR RNA were reportedly detectable among 950,000 to 1,000,000 naive cells.

The CDR3 is 15 residues long. CDR1 and CDR2 (germline): SGHDN, FVKESK. V lost 2 bases, J lost 2 bases, and 12 bases lay in between. In its sample, this clonotype was seen many times. Its antigen is as yet unknown. TCRdb called the PCR reads again in MiXCR, with one record for every CDR3 protein. This sample has about 60,000 distinct CDR3 sequences, with less than 20% found just once. The V gene is TRBV14, the J gene TRBJ2-5; the D is unclear. The sample was naive CD8+ T cells from blood, with Jurkat cell RNA spiked in. Indicated subset: FACS-sorted CD8+CD4-CCR7+CD45RA+ naive T cells. The clonotype comes from a human donor in good health. Some libraries in this study had Jurkat cell RNA spiked in. CDR3 region: CASSQQDEAQETQYF. The CDR3 nucleotides are TGTGCCAGCAGCCAACAAGACGAGGCACAAGAGACCCAGTACTTC.